This TCR beta chain emerged from a study of T cell responses to AZD1222 COVID-19 vaccine. Study-wide points: Reports indicate that nearly half of spike-specific TCRs are directed at unmutated variant regions. Donors skewed white British and female; clonal diversity was possibly underestimated. At study baseline, merely a handful of AZD1222 recipients were seropositive.

Assay: immunoSEQ multiplex PCR; the TCRdb copy retains only in-frame clones and omits some. This listing includes about 140,000 clones. This CDR3 is 14 amino acids long. With 4 bases clipped from V and 7 bases from J, the junction kept 9 bases outside the gene matches. Germline V gene sequence: CDR1 GTSNPN, CDR2 SVGIG (reference sequence). In the case of this clone: What it binds is not known.

The chain has TRBV30 and TRBJ1-4; 7 nucleotides align to TRBD1. The clonotype comes from an adult in good health. The sequencing input was peripheral blood. This CDR3 is CAWTTRGLGEKLFF. The CDR3 coding sequence is TGTGCCTGGACCACAAGGGGGCTGGGTGAAAAACTGTTTTTT.